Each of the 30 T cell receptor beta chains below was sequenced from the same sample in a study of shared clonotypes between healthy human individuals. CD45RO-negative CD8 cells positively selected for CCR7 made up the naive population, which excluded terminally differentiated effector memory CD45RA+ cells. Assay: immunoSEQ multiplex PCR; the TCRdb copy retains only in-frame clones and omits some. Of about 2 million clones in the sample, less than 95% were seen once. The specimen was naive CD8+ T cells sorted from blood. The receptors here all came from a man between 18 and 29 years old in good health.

This CDR3 is CASSPRTSGRYEQYF. DNA for the CDR3: TGTGCCAGCAGCCCCCGGACTAGCGGGAGGTACGAGCAGTACTTC. The chain joins TRBV13 to TRBJ2-7; TRBD2 aligns across 14 bases. Germline CDR1 reads PRHDT; CDR2 reads FYEKMQ (reference sequence). After removal of 5 bases from V and 4 bases from J, the junction contained 4 bases not matched to a gene. The CDR3 spans 15 residues.

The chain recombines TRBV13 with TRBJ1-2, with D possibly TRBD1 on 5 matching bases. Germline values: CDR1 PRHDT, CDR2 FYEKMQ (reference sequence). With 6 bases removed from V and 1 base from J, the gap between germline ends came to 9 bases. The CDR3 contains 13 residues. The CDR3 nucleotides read TGTGCCAGCAGTAAGGGGAATAACTATGGCTACACCTTC. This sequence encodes CASSKGNNYGYTF.

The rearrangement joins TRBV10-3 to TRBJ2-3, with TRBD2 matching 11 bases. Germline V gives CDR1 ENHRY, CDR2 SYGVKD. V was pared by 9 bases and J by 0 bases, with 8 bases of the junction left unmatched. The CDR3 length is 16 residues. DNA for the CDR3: TGTGCCATGGAGAAGGGACTAGCGGATAGCACAGATACGCAGTATTTT. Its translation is CAMEKGLADSTDTQYF.

CDR3 DNA: TGTGCCAGCAGCTTAGTCGGGGCCCCTGAAGCTTTCTTT. Protein product: CASSLVGAPEAFF. The chain combines TRBV7-9 with TRBJ1-1; perhaps TRBD1 as D (5 bases). This CDR3 spans 13 amino acids. The germline V gene has CDR1 SEHNR and CDR2 FQNEAQ (reference sequence). Trimming took off 1 base at V and 6 bases at J, with 9 bases between the two ends.

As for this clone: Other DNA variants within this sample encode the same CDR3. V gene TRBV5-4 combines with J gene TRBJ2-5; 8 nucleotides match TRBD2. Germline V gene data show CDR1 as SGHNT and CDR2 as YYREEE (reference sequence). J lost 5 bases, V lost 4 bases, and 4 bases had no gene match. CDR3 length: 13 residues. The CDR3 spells CASSGLAGETQYF. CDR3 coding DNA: TGTGCCAGCAGCGGCTTAGCGGGGGAGACCCAGTACTTC.

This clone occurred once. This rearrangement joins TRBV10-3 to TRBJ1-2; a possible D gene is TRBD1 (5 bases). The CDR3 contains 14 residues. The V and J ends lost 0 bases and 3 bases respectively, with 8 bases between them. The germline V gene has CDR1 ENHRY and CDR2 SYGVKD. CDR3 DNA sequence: TGTGCCATCAGTGAGTCGTTAGGGGACTATGGCTACACCTTC. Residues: CAISESLGDYGYTF.

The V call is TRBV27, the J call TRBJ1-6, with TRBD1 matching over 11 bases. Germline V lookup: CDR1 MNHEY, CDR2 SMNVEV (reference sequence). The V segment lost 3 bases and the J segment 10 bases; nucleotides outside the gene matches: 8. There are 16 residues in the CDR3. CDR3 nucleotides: TGTGCCAGCAGTTTGGGCCCCGGGACAGGGGGATCACCCCTCCACTTT. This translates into CASSLGPGTGGSPLHF.

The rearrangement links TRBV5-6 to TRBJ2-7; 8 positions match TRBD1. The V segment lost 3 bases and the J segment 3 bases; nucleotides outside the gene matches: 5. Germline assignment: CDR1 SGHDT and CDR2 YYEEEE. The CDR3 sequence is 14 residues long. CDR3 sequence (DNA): TGTGCCAGCAGCTGGGACAGGCAAGACTACGAGCAGTACTTC. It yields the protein CASSWDRQDYEQYF.

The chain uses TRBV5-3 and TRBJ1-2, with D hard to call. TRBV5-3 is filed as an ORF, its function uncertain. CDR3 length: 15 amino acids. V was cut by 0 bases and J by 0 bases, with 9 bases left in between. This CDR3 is CARSLVQSANYGYTF. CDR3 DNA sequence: TGTGCCAGAAGCTTGGTACAGAGTGCTAACTATGGCTACACCTTC.

DNA of the CDR3: TGTGCCAGCAGCCAAGAAGCGGGACCCTGGGAGGCTGGGGAGCAGTACTTC. Its protein product is CASSQEAGPWEAGEQYF. The genes are TRBV4-2 and TRBJ2-7; 7 bases map to TRBD2. Unmatched junction bases numbered 15, after V lost 0 bases and J lost 7 bases. CDR3 length equals 17 residues. Germline V lookup: CDR1 LGHNA, CDR2 YNFKEQ.

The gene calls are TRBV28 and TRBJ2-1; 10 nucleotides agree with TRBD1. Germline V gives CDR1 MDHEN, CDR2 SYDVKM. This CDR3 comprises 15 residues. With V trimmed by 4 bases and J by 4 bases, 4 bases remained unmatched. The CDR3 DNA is TGTGCCAGCAGTTCAGGGACAGGGGTATACAATGAGCAGTTCTTC. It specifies CASSSGTGVYNEQFF.

The CDR3 here is CASTSSIGSHTEAFF. The CDR3 nucleotides are TGTGCCAGCACTAGCTCTATCGGGTCTCACACTGAAGCTTTCTTT. The chain couples TRBV2 to TRBJ1-1; D is uncertain. The germline CDR1 and CDR2 sequences are SNHLY and FYNNEI. The CDR3 runs to 15 residues. Trimming left V 7 bases short and J 3 bases short, with 18 bases between.

The CDR3 here is CASSTRDSLRETQYF. The CDR3 nucleotides read TGTGCCAGCAGCACCCGGGACAGCTTAAGGGAGACCCAGTACTTC. This chain connects TRBV7-6 to TRBJ2-5, with 7 nucleotides matching TRBD1. V lost 5 bases to trimming and J lost 5 bases; unmatched junction nucleotides: 11. Germline loops: CDR1 SGHVS, CDR2 FNYEAQ. There are 15 residues in the CDR3.

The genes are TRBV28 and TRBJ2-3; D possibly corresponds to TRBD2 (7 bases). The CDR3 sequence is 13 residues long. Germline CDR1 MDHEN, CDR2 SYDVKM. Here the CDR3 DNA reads TGTGCTTGGGGGGGCCCCCTCACAGATACGCAGTATTTT. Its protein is CAWGGPLTDTQYF. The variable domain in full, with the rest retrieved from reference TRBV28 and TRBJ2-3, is DVKVTQSSRYLVKRTGEKVFLECVQDMDHENMFWYRQDPGLGLRLIYFSYDVKMKEKGDIPEGYSVSREKKERFSLILESASTNQTSMYLCAWGGPLTDTQYFGPGTRLTVL.

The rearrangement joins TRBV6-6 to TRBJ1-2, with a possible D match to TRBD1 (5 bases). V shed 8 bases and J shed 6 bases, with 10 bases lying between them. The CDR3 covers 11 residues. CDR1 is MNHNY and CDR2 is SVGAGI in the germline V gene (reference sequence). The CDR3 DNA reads TGTGCCAGCGAGGGGATGGATGGCTACACCTTC. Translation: CASEGMDGYTF.

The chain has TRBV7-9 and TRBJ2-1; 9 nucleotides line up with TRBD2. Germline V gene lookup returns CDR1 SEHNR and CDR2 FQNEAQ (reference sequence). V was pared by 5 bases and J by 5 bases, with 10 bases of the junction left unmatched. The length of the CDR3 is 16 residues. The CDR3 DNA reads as TGTGCCAGCAGCGGCGAGGGCGGGAGGGGGAACAATGAGCAGTTCTTC. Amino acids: CASSGEGGRGNNEQFF. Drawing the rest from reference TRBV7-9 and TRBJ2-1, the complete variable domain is DTGVSQNPRHKITKRGQNVTFRCDPISEHNRLYWYRQTLGQGPEFLTYFQNEAQLEKSRLLSDRFSAERPKGSFSTLEIQRTEQGDSAMYLCASSGEGGRGNNEQFFGPGTRLTVL.

Written as DNA, the CDR3 is TGCGCCAGCAGCGGGGACAGGGTAGGCTTGAGGCCCCAGCATTTT. Translating it yields CASSGDRVGLRPQHF. J is TRBJ1-5 and V is TRBV5-1; 9 bases are a match to TRBD1. The V gene's germline CDR1 is SGHRS and CDR2 YFSETQ. The CDR3 is made up of 15 amino acids. Trimming at V came to 4 bases and at J to 9 bases, leaving 11 bases not matched to a gene.

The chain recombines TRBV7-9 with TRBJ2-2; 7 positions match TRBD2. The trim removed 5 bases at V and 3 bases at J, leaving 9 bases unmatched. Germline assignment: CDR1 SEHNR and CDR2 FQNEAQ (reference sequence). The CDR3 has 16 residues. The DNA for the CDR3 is TGTGCCAGCAGCAAATTTTCTAGCGGAGACACCGGGGAGCTGTTTTTT. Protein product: CASSKFSSGDTGELFF. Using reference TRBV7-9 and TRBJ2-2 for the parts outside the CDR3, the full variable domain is DTGVSQNPRHKITKRGQNVTFRCDPISEHNRLYWYRQTLGQGPEFLTYFQNEAQLEKSRLLSDRFSAERPKGSFSTLEIQRTEQGDSAMYLCASSKFSSGDTGELFFGEGSRLTVL.

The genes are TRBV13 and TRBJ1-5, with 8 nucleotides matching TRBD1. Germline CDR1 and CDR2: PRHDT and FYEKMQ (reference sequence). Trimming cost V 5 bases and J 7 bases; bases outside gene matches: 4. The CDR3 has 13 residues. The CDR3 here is CASSTQGAQPQHF. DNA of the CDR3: TGTGCCAGCAGCACCCAGGGGGCGCAGCCCCAGCATTTT.

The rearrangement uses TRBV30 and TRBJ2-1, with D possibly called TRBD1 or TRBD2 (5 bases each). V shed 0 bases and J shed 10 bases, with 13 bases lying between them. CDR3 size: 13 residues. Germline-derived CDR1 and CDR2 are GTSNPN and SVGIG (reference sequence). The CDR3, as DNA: TGTGCCTGGAGTGTAGGAACAGGCGGGGAGCAGTTCTTC. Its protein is CAWSVGTGGEQFF.

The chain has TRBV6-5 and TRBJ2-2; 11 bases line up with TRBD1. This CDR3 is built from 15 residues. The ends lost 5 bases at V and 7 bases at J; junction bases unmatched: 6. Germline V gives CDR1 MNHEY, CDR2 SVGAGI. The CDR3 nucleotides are TGTGCCAGCAGTGCCGGGACAGGGGGAGTCGGGGAGCTGTTTTTT. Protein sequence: CASSAGTGGVGELFF.

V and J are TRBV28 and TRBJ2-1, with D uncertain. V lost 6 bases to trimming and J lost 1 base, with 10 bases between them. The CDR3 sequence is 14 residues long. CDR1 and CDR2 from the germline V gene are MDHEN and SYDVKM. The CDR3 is CASSPVASYNEQFF. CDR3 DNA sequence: TGTGCCAGCAGCCCTGTGGCTTCCTACAATGAGCAGTTCTTC.

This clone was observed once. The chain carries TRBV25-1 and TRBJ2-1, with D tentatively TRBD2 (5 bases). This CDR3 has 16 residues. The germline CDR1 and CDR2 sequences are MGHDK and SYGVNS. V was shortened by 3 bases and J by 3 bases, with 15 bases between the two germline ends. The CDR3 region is CASSDPRTGSYNEQFF. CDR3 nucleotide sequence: TGTGCCAGCAGTGATCCGCGGACTGGGAGCTACAATGAGCAGTTCTTC.

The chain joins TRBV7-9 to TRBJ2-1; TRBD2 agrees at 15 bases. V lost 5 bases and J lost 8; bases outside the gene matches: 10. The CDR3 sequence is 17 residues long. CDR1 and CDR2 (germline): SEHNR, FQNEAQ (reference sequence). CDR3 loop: CASSPKGLAGGADEQFF. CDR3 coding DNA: TGTGCCAGCAGCCCTAAGGGACTAGCGGGGGGTGCGGATGAGCAGTTCTTC.

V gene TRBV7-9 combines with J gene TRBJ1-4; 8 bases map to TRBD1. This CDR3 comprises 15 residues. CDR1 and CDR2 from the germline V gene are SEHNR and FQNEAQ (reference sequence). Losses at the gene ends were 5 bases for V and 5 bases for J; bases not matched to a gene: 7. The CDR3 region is CASSKPTGENEKLFF. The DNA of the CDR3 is TGTGCCAGCAGCAAACCGACAGGGGAGAATGAAAAACTGTTTTTT.

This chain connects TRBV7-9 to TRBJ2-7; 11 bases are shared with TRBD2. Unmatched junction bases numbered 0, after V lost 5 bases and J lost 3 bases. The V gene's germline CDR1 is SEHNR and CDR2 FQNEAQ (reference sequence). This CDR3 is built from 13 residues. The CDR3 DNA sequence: TGTGCCAGCAGCACTAGCGGGAGCTACGAGCAGTACTTC. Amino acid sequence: CASSTSGSYEQYF.

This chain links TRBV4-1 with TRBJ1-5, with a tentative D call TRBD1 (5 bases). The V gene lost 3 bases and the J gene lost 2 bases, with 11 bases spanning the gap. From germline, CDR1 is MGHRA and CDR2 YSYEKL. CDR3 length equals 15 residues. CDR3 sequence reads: CASSHLPGGNQPQHF. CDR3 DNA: TGCGCCAGCAGCCACCTACCGGGGGGCAATCAGCCCCAGCATTTT.

The CDR3 bases are TGTGCCGGAAGCGGGAGGGCTTCCTACGAGCAGTACTTC. As protein: CAGSGRASYEQYF. The rearrangement uses TRBV30 and TRBJ2-7; TRBD2 matches at 10 bases. The junction had 5 bases not matched to a gene; V was cut back by 8 bases and J by 1 base. This CDR3 has 13 amino acids. CDR1 is GTSNPN, CDR2 SVGIG, per germline (reference sequence).

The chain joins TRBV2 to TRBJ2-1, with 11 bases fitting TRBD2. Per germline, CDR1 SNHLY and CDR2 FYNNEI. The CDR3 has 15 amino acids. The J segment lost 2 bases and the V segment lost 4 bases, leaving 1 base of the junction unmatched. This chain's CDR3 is CASSAGLAAYNEQFF. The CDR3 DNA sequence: TGTGCCAGCAGTGCGGGACTAGCGGCCTACAATGAGCAGTTCTTC.

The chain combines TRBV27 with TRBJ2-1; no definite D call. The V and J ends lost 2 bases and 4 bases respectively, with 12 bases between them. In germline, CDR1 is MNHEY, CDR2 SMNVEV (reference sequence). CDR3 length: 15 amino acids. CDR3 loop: CASSLGAGPYNEQFF. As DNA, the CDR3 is TGTGCCAGCAGTTTAGGCGCAGGCCCGTACAATGAGCAGTTCTTC.